A single sample is the source of the 9 T cell receptor beta chains below, sequenced in a study of CD8+ T cells in alopecia areata. Treatment indicated: oral pan-JAK inhibitor, 5-10 mg twice daily. In each case, RNA was isolated and then reverse transcribed into cDNA as the sequencing template. Clones were sequenced by immunoSEQ multiplex PCR, and TCRdb holds only the in-frame ones, with some missing. The sample contains about 190,000 clones, 55% to 70% of which appear only once. This specimen was CD4+ T cells sorted from blood, taken at week 4, from a patient treated with tofacitinib. These receptors were collected from a human donor with alopecia areata.

The CDR3 DNA follows: TGTGCCAGCAGCGCCGATGTAGCCAAAAACATTCAGTACTTC. Residues: CASSADVAKNIQYF. The chain combines TRBV9 with TRBJ2-4; no definite D call. V lost 3 bases to trimming and J lost 0 bases, with 7 bases between them. CDR1 and CDR2 (germline): SGDLS, YYNGEE. This CDR3 spans 14 amino acids.

This clone has only a few counts. Distinct nucleotide sequences in the sample also encode this CDR3. The chain combines TRBV2 with TRBJ1-5; 7 bases line up with TRBD1. V shed 5 bases, J shed 4 bases, and the junction held 5 bases outside the gene matches. The CDR3 has 14 residues. The germline V gene has CDR1 SNHLY and CDR2 FYNNEI. The CDR3 protein is CASSPRTGNQPQHF. In DNA, the CDR3 is TGTGCCAGCAGTCCCCGGACAGGTAATCAGCCCCAGCATTTT. Full variable domain (remainder filled in from reference TRBV2 and TRBJ1-5): EPEVTQTPSHQVTQMGQEVILRCVPISNHLYFYWYRQILGQKVEFLVSFYNNEISEKSEIFDDQFSVERPDGSNFTLKIRSTKLEDSAMYFCASSPRTGNQPQHFGDGTRLSIL.

The rearrangement uses TRBV18 and TRBJ2-1; the match to TRBD2 covers 11 bases. J was trimmed by 5 bases and V by 2 bases; bases with no gene match: 8. The CDR3 is 17 amino acids. The germline gives CDR1 KGHSH, CDR2 LQKENI. The CDR3: CASSPSPGTSGHNEQFF. The CDR3 DNA follows: TGTGCCAGCTCACCAAGCCCCGGGACTAGCGGTCACAATGAGCAGTTCTTC.

This chain connects TRBV19 to TRBJ1-5; no firm D call. The CDR3 sequence is 11 residues long. V was clipped by 5 bases and J by 11 bases, with 10 bases between them. The germline V gene has CDR1 LNHDA and CDR2 SQIVND (reference sequence). CDR3 sequence reads: CASSSPRAQHF. In DNA, the CDR3 is TGTGCCAGTAGTTCTCCTCGGGCCCAGCATTTT.

The V gene is TRBV29-1, the J gene TRBJ2-3; D is unclear. The CDR3 consists of 11 residues. V was shortened by 4 bases and J by 4 bases, with 6 bases between the two germline ends. Germline CDR1 SQVTM, CDR2 ANQGSEA. The CDR3: CSVVKPDTQYF. CDR3 DNA sequence: TGCAGCGTTGTCAAGCCAGATACGCAGTATTTT.

This clone was counted between two and nine times. The chain carries TRBV6-1 and TRBJ1-2; 7 bases align to TRBD1. This CDR3 has 16 amino acids. The junction had 14 bases not matched to a gene; V was cut back by 2 bases and J by 8 bases. CDR1 is MNHNS and CDR2 is SASEGT in the germline V gene. The CDR3 spells CASSEPGAGGGKGYTF. CDR3 nucleotide sequence: TGTGCCAGCAGTGAACCGGGGGCAGGGGGAGGTAAAGGCTACACCTTC.

The chain employs TRBV29-1 and TRBJ1-2; tentative D call: TRBD1 (6 bases). Trimming removed 1 base at V and 4 bases at J, with 19 bases between. The CDR3 runs 16 residues. Germline V gives CDR1 SQVTM, CDR2 ANQGSEA. CDR3 DNA: TGCAGCGTTGAAGCCAGGGGACGCGCCGATATCTATGGCTACACCTTC. Amino acid sequence: CSVEARGRADIYGYTF. The whole variable domain, remainder taken from reference TRBV29-1 and TRBJ1-2, is SAVISQKPSRDICQRGTSLTIQCQVDSQVTMMFWYRQQPGQSLTLIATANQGSEATYESGFVIDKFPISRPNLTFSTLTVSNMSPEDSSIYLCSVEARGRADIYGYTFGSGTRLTVV.

V is TRBV2 and J is TRBJ2-3, with D uncertain. Per the germline V gene, CDR1 is SNHLY and CDR2 is FYNNEI. CDR3 size: 14 residues. Trimming shortened V by 6 bases and J by 2 bases, and 12 bases separated the two germline ends. CDR3 bases: TGTGCCAGCAGGTCAGCTGCCCCCACAGATACGCAGTATTTT. Translating it yields CASRSAAPTDTQYF.

The chain combines TRBV29-1 with TRBJ1-4; no reliable D call. Germline CDR1 reads SQVTM; CDR2 reads ANQGSEA. Between the trimmed V and J ends, which lost 5 bases and 8 bases, there was a span of 15 bases. The CDR3 spans 13 residues. The CDR3 coding sequence is TGCAGCGTTCTAAGCATGTACGAAGAAAAACTGTTTTTT. Protein: CSVLSMYEEKLFF.